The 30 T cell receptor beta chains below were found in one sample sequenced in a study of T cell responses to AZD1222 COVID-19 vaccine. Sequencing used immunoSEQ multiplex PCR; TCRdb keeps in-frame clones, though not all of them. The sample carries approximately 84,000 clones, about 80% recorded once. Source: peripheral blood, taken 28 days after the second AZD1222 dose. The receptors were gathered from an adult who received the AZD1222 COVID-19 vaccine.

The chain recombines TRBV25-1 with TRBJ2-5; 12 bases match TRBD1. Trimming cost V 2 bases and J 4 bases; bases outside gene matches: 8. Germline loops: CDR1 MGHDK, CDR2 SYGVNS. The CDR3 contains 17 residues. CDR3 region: CASSEHRGQGARETQYF. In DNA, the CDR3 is TGTGCCAGCAGTGAACATAGGGGACAGGGGGCACGAGAGACCCAGTACTTC. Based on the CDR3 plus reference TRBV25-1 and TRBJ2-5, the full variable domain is EADIYQTPRYLVIGTGKKITLECSQTMGHDKMYWYQQDPGMELHLIHYSYGVNSTEKGDLSSESTVSRIRTEHFPLTLESARPSHTSQYLCASSEHRGQGARETQYFGPGTRLLVL.

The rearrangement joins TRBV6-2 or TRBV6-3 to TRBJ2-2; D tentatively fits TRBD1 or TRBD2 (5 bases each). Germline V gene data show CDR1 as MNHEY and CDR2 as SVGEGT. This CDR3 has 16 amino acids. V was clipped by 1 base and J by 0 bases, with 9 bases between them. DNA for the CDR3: TGTGCCAGCAGTTACTGGGGACCAACGAACACCGGGGAGCTGTTTTTT. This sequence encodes CASSYWGPTNTGELFF.

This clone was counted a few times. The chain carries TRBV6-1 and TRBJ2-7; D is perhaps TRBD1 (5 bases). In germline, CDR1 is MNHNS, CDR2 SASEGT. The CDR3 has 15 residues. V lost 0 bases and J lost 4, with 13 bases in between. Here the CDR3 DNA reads TGTGCCAGCAGTGAAGCGCAGGGATCGGTTTACGAGCAGTACTTC. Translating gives CASSEAQGSVYEQYF.

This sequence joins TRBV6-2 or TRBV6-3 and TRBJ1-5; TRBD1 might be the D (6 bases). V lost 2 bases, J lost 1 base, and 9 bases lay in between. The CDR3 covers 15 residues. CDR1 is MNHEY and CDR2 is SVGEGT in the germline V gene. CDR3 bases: TGTGCCAGCAGTTACGGGACAATAAGCAATCAGCCCCAGCATTTT. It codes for CASSYGTISNQPQHF.

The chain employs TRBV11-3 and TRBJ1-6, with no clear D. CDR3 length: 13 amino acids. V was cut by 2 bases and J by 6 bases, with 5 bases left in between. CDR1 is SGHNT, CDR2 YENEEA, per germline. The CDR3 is CASSLTLNSPLHF. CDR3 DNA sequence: TGTGCCAGCAGCTTAACTCTTAATTCACCCCTCCACTTT.

CDR3 DNA: TGTGCCAGTAGTATAGATGCCTACGAGCAGTACTTC. Translated, it gives CASSIDAYEQYF. This chain links TRBV19 with TRBJ2-7; D gene unclear. The V gene lost 0 bases and the J gene lost 2 bases, with 2 bases spanning the gap. The CDR3 consists of 12 residues. Germline CDR1 is LNHDA and CDR2 is SQIVND (reference sequence). The complete variable domain, with remaining parts taken from reference TRBV19 and TRBJ2-7, reads DGGITQSPKYLFRKEGQNVTLSCEQNLNHDAMYWYRQDPGQGLRLIYYSQIVNDFQKGDIAEGYSVSREKKESFPLTVTSAQKNPTAFYLCASSIDAYEQYFGPGTRLTVT.

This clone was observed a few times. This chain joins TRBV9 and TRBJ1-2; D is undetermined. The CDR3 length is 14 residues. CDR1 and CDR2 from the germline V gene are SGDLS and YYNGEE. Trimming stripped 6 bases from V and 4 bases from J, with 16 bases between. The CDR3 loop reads CASTAAGQSYGYTF. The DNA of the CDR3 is TGTGCCAGCACAGCGGCCGGTCAGTCCTATGGCTACACCTTC.

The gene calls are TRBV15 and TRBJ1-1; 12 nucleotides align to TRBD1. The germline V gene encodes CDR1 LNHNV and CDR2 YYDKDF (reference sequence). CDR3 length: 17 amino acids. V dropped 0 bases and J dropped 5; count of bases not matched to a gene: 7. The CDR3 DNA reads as TGTGCCACCAGCAGAGAAGGGACAGGGGGCAAGAGGACTGAAGCTTTCTTT. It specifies CATSREGTGGKRTEAFF.

The CDR3 loop is CASSVAMSPDTQYF. CDR3 sequence (DNA): TGTGCCAGCAGCGTAGCCATGAGCCCAGATACGCAGTATTTT. J is TRBJ2-3 and V is TRBV9; D uncertain. Looked up from germline, CDR1 is SGDLS and CDR2 is YYNGEE. The CDR3 is 14 residues long. V was pared by 0 bases and J by 4 bases, with 9 bases between. The entire variable domain, with the rest obtained from reference TRBV9 and TRBJ2-3, is as follows: DSGVTQTPKHLITATGQRVTLRCSPRSGDLSVYWYQQSLDQGLQFLIQYYNGEERAKGNILERFSAQQFPDLHSELNLSSLELGDSALYFCASSVAMSPDTQYFGPGTRLTVL.

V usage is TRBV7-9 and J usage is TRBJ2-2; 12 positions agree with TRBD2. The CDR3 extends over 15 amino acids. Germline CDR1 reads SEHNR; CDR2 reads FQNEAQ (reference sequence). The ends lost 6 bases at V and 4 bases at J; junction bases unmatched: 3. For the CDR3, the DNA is TGTGCCAGCAGAGTGACTAGCGGGAGCACCGGGGAGCTGTTTTTT. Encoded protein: CASRVTSGSTGELFF.

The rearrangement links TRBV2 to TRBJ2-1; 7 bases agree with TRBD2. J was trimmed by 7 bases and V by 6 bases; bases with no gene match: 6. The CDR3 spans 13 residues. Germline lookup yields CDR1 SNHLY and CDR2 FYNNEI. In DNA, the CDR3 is TGTGCCAGCAGCGGCGGACTAGTAAATGAGCAGTTCTTC. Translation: CASSGGLVNEQFF.

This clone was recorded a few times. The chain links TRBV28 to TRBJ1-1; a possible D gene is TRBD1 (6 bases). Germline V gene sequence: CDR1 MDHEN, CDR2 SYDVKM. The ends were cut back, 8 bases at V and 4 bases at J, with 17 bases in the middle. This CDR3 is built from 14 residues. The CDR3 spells CASRILGGPTEAFF. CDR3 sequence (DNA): TGTGCCAGCCGCATATTGGGGGGGCCCACTGAAGCTTTCTTT.

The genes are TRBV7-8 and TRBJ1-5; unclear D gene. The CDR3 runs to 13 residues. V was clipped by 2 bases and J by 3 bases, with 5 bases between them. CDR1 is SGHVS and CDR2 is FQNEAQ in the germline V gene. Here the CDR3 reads CASSLSLNQPQHF. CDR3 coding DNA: TGTGCCAGCAGCTTATCCCTCAATCAGCCCCAGCATTTT.

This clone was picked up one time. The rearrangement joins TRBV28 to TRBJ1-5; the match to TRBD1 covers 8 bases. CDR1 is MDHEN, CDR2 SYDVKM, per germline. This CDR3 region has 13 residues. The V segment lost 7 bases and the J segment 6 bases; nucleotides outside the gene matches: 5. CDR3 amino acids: CASNRDRSQPQHF. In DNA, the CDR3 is TGTGCCAGCAATCGGGACAGGAGTCAGCCCCAGCATTTT.

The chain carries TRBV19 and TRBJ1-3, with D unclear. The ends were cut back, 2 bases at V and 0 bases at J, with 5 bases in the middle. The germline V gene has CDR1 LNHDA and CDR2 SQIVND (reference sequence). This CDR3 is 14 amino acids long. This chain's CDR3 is CASSINTSGNTIYF. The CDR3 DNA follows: TGTGCCAGTAGTATAAACACCTCTGGAAACACCATATATTTT. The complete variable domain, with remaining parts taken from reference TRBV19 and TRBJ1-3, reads DGGITQSPKYLFRKEGQNVTLSCEQNLNHDAMYWYRQDPGQGLRLIYYSQIVNDFQKGDIAEGYSVSREKKESFPLTVTSAQKNPTAFYLCASSINTSGNTIYFGEGSWLTVV.

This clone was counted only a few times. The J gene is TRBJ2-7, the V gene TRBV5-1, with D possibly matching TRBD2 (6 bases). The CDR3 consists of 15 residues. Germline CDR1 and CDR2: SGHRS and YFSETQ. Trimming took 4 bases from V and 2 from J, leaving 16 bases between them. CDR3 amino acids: CASSLRDSSTYEQYF. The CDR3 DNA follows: TGCGCCAGCAGCCTCCGGGACTCAAGTACCTACGAGCAGTACTTC.

In DNA, the CDR3 is TGTGCCTGGAGTGGGACAGGGGGCTGGACTAATGAAAAACTGTTTTTT. It codes for CAWSGTGGWTNEKLFF. The chain has TRBV30 and TRBJ1-4; 11 bases line up with TRBD1. CDR1 is GTSNPN, CDR2 SVGIG, per germline (reference sequence). This CDR3 contains 16 residues. The trim removed 1 base at V and 2 bases at J, leaving 3 bases unmatched.

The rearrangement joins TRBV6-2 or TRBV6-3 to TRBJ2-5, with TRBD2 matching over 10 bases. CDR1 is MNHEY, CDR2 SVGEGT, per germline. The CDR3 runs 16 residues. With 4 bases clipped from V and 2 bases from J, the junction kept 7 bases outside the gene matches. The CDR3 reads CASSSLAGRGQETQYF. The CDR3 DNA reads TGTGCCAGCAGTTCACTAGCGGGAAGGGGACAAGAGACCCAGTACTTC.

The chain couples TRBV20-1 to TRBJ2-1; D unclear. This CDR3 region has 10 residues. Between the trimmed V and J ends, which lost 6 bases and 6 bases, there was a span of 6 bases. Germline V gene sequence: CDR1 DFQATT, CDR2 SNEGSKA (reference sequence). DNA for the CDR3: TGCAGTGCAATCCTCAATGAGCAGTTCTTC. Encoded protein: CSAILNEQFF.

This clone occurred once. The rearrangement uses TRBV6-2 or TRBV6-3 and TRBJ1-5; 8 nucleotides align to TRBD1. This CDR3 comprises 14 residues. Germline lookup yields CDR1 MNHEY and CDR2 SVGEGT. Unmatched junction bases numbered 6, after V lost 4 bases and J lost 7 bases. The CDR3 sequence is CASSSTGAGQPQHF. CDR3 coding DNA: TGTGCCAGCAGTTCGACAGGGGCAGGCCAGCCCCAGCATTTT.

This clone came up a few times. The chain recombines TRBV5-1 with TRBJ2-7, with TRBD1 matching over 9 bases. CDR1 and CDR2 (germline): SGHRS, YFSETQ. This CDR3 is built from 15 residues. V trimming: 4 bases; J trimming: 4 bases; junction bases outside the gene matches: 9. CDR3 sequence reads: CASSPAGTGWYEQYF. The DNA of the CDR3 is TGCGCCAGCAGCCCGGCCGGGACAGGGTGGTACGAGCAGTACTTC.

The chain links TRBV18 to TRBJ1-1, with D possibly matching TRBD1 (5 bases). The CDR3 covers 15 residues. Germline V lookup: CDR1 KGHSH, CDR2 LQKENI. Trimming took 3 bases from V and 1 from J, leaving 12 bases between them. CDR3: CASSPVTEPNTEAFF. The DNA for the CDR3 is TGTGCCAGCTCACCCGTGACAGAGCCGAACACTGAAGCTTTCTTT.

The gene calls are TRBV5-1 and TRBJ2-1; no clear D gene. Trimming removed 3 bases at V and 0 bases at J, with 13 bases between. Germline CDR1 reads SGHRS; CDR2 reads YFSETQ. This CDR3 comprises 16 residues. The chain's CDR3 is CASSSRTTSSYNEQFF. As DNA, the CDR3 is TGCGCCAGCAGCTCCCGAACTACCTCCTCCTACAATGAGCAGTTCTTC.

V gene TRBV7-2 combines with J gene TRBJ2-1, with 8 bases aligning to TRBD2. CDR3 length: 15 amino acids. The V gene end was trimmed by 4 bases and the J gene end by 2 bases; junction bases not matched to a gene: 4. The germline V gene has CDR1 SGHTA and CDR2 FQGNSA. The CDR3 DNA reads TGTGCCAGCAGCTGGACTAGCCGTACCTACAATGAGCAGTTCTTC. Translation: CASSWTSRTYNEQFF.

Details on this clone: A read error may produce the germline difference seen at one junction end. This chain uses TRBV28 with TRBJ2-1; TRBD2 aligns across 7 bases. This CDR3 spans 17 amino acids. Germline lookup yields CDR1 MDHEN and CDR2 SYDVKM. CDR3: CASSFPQGGSAYNEQFF. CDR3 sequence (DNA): TGTGCCAGCAGTTTCCCCCAGGGCGGGAGTGCCTATAATGAGCAGTTCTTC.

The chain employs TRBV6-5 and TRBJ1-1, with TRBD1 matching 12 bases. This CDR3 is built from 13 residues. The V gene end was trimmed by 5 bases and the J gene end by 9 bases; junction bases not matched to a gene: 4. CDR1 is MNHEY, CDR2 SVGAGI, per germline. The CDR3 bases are TGTGCCAGCAGTAACCGGGACAGGGGGCAAGCTTTCTTT. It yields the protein CASSNRDRGQAFF.

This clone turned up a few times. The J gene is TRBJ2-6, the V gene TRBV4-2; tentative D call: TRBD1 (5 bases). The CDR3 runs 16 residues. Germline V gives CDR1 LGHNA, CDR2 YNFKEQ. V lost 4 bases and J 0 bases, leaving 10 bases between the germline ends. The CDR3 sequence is CASSLTDSSGANVLTF. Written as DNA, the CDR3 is TGTGCCAGCAGCCTCACCGACAGCTCTGGGGCCAACGTCCTGACTTTC.

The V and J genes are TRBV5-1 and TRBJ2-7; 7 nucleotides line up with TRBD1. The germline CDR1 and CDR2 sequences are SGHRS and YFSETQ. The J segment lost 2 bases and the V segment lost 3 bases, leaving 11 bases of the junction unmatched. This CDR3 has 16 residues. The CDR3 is CASSSPDRPLAYEQYF. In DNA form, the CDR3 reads TGCGCCAGCAGCTCACCGGACAGGCCTCTTGCCTACGAGCAGTACTTC.

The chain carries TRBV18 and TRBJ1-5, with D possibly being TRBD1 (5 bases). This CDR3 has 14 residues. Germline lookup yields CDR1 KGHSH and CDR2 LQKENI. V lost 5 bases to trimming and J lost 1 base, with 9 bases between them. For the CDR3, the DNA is TGTGCCAGCTCAGTTTCAGGGAGCAATCAGCCCCAGCATTTT. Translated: CASSVSGSNQPQHF.

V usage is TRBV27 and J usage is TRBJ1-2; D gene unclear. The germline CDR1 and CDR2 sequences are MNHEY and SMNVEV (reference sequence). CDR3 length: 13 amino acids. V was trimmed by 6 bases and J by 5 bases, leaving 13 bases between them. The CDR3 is CASSHGRQYGYTF. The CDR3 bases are TGTGCCAGCAGCCATGGGCGCCAGTATGGCTACACCTTC.